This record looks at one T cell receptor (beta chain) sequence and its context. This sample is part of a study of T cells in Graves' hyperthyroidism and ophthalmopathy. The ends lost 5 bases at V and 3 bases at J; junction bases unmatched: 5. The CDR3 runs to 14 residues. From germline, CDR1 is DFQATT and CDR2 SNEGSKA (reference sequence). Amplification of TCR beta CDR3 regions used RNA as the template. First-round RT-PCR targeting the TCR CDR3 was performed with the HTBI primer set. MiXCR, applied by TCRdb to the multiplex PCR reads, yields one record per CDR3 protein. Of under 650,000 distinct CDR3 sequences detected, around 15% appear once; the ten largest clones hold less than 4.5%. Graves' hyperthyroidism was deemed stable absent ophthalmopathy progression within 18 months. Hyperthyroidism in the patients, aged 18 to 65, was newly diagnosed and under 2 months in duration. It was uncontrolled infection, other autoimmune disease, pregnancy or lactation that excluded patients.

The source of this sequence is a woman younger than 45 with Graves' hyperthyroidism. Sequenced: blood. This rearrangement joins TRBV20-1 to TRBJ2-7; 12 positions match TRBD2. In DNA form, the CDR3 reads TGCAGTGCTTCGTCTAGCGGGAGGGGCTACGAGCAGTACTTC. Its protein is CSASSSGRGYEQYF.